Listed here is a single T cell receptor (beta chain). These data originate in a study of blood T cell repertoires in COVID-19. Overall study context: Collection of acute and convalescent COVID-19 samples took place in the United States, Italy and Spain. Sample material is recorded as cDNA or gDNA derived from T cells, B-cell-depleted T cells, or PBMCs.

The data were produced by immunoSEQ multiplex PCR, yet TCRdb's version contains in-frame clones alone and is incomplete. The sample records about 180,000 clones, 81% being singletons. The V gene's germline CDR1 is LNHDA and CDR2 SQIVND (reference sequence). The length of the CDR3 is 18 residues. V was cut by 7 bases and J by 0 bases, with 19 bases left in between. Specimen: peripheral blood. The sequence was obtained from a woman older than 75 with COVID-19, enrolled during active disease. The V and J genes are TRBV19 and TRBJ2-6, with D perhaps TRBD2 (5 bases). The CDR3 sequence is CASTPVAGISSGANVLTF. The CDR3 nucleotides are TGTGCCAGTACCCCCGTGGCGGGTATTAGCTCTGGGGCCAACGTCCTGACTTTC.